The next 25 T cell receptor beta chains were all read from a single sample in a study of cytomegalovirus exposure and HLA in healthy donors. Primers: 60 Vbeta forward and 13 Jbeta reverse. Only in-frame clones appear in the TCRdb table, and some are missing; sequencing was by immunoSEQ multiplex PCR. Here the sample spans 150,000 to 200,000 clones, around 75% being singletons. Sequenced: PBMCs. All receptors derive from a male donor in good health and CMV-seronegative.

The gene calls are TRBV18 and TRBJ1-1; 7 nucleotides align to TRBD1. The trim removed 6 bases at V and 0 bases at J, leaving 1 base unmatched. Germline values: CDR1 KGHSH, CDR2 LQKENI. The CDR3 sequence is 13 residues long. In DNA, the CDR3 is TGTGCCAGCTCCCAGGGGGTGAACACTGAAGCTTTCTTT. This sequence encodes CASSQGVNTEAFF. The whole variable domain, remainder taken from reference TRBV18 and TRBJ1-1, is NAGVMQNPRHLVRRRGQEARLRCSPMKGHSHVYWYRQLPEEGLKFMVYLQKENIIDESGMPKERFSAEFPKEGPSILRIQQVVRGDSAAYFCASSQGVNTEAFFGQGTRLTVV.

The gene calls are TRBV6-5 and TRBJ1-2, with 10 bases fitting TRBD1. The CDR3 is 15 residues long. The V and J ends lost 6 bases and 5 bases, in that order; junction bases with no gene match: 9. Germline CDR1 is MNHEY and CDR2 is SVGAGI. For the CDR3, the DNA is TGTGCCAGCAGCCCCAAGGGACAGGGGATTTATGGCTACACCTTC. It specifies CASSPKGQGIYGYTF.

The chain couples TRBV30 to TRBJ2-7; 8 nucleotides align to TRBD2. CDR1 and CDR2 (germline): GTSNPN, SVGIG (reference sequence). V lost 5 bases to trimming and J lost 6 bases; unmatched junction nucleotides: 12. CDR3 length: 14 amino acids. CDR3 nucleotide sequence: TGTGCCTGGGTTCCCGGGACTAGGCGATCCGAGCAGTACTTC. Translated, it gives CAWVPGTRRSEQYF.

The chain joins TRBV7-9 to TRBJ2-2; D call uncertain. V was cut by 3 bases and J by 4 bases, with 3 bases left in between. This CDR3 region has 12 residues. Germline V gene sequence: CDR1 SEHNR, CDR2 FQNEAQ (reference sequence). CDR3 DNA sequence: TGTGCCAGCAGCTTCGGCACCGGGGAGCTGTTTTTT. Translation: CASSFGTGELFF.

The chain joins TRBV5-1 to TRBJ1-1; D unclear. The V end was cut by 4 bases, the J end by 7 bases, with 11 bases between. The CDR3 is made up of 12 amino acids. The germline CDR1 and CDR2 sequences are SGHRS and YFSETQ. CDR3 residues: CASSPRGCEAFF. In DNA form, the CDR3 reads TGCGCCAGCAGCCCCCGGGGATGTGAAGCTTTCTTT.

This chain joins TRBV19 and TRBJ2-7; D not certain. Trimming left V 3 bases short and J 6 bases short, with 15 bases between. The CDR3 runs to 14 residues. From germline, CDR1 is LNHDA and CDR2 SQIVND (reference sequence). Here the CDR3 reads CASSMSQVSFEQYF. The CDR3 DNA sequence: TGTGCCAGTAGTATGTCCCAGGTTTCGTTCGAGCAGTACTTC.

The V gene is TRBV5-4, the J gene TRBJ2-1, with 12 bases identical to TRBD1. Germline CDR1 reads SGHNT; CDR2 reads YYREEE (reference sequence). With V trimmed by 7 bases and J by 8 bases, 4 bases remained unmatched. This CDR3 contains 13 residues. The CDR3 coding sequence is TGTGCCAGCCGGGACAGGGGGCTTTATGAGCAGTTCTTC. Its protein is CASRDRGLYEQFF.

The table lists this clone with a few counts. The CDR3 DNA follows: TGCGCCAGCAGCTTGCAGGGGGCCGGGGAGCTGTTTTTT. Translating it yields CASSLQGAGELFF. The V and J genes are TRBV5-1 and TRBJ2-2; TRBD1 aligns across 7 bases. CDR1 and CDR2 from the germline V gene are SGHRS and YFSETQ. Germline trimming cut 1 base from V and 6 bases from J; bases unmatched to any gene: 0. This CDR3 has 13 amino acids.

The chain recombines TRBV4-2 with TRBJ2-2; TRBD2 agrees at 11 bases. CDR1 LGHNA and CDR2 YNFKEQ come from the germline V gene. With V trimmed by 5 bases and J by 7 bases, 12 bases remained unmatched. This CDR3 is 17 amino acids long. This CDR3 reads CASSSSGLAGVGGELFF. CDR3 nucleotides: TGTGCCAGCAGCTCAAGCGGACTAGCGGGTGTGGGCGGGGAGCTGTTTTTT.

The chain uses TRBV27 and TRBJ1-1, with 7 bases aligning to TRBD1. Per germline, CDR1 MNHEY and CDR2 SMNVEV (reference sequence). The CDR3 loop spans 14 amino acids. V lost 5 bases, J lost 1 base, and 4 bases stayed unmatched. CDR3 in DNA: TGTGCCAGCAGTCCCTGGGACAGGAACACTGAAGCTTTCTTT. This sequence encodes CASSPWDRNTEAFF.

This chain joins TRBV2 and TRBJ1-1, with D tentatively TRBD1 (5 bases). CDR3 length: 14 residues. Germline CDR1 reads SNHLY; CDR2 reads FYNNEI. Trimming removed 6 bases at V and 4 bases at J, with 15 bases between. The CDR3 coding sequence is TGTGCCAGCAGGGAGGGACCGACGGGCACTGAAGCTTTCTTT. Translating gives CASREGPTGTEAFF.

This clone showed up just a few times. The chain joins TRBV2 to TRBJ1-6, with 9 bases matching TRBD1. V gave up 7 bases and J gave up 5 bases; unmatched junction bases: 12. The CDR3 contains 17 residues. Germline CDR1 reads SNHLY; CDR2 reads FYNNEI. Here the CDR3 reads CASKNTGGAFNNSPLHF. CDR3 DNA sequence: TGTGCCAGCAAAAATACAGGGGGCGCTTTCAATAATTCACCCCTCCACTTT.

V is TRBV30 and J is TRBJ1-6, with D maybe TRBD1 (6 bases). There are 13 residues in the CDR3. Trimming removed 4 bases at V and 9 bases at J, with 13 bases between. CDR1 and CDR2 from the germline V gene are GTSNPN and SVGIG (reference sequence). The CDR3 sequence: CAWTGQNFSPLHF. CDR3 sequence (DNA): TGTGCCTGGACAGGACAGAACTTTTCACCCCTCCACTTT.

About this clone: This sample includes further DNA sequences coding for the same CDR3. The genes are TRBV7-2 and TRBJ2-7; 9 nucleotides match TRBD1. Germline CDR1 SGHTA, CDR2 FQGNSA. The CDR3 totals 16 residues. With 0 bases clipped from V and 3 bases from J, the junction kept 6 bases outside the gene matches. The CDR3 here is CASSLAGQGRVYEQYF. Written as DNA, the CDR3 is TGTGCCAGCAGCTTAGCAGGACAGGGGCGGGTCTACGAGCAGTACTTC.

A remark on this clone: One junction end does not reproduce the germline sequence, and a read error may be involved. The J gene is TRBJ1-1, the V gene TRBV7-9; possible D gene TRBD1, 5 bases. Germline V gene lookup returns CDR1 SEHNR and CDR2 FQNEAQ (reference sequence). The CDR3 loop spans 12 amino acids. CDR3 sequence reads: CSSSPQGTEAFF. The CDR3 DNA reads TGTTCCAGCAGCCCCCAGGGCACTGAAGCTTTCTTT. The full variable domain, completed using reference TRBV7-9 and TRBJ1-1, is DTGVSQNPRHKITKRGQNVTFRCDPISEHNRLYWYRQTLGQGPEFLTYFQNEAQLEKSRLLSDRFSAERPKGSFSTLEIQRTEQGDSAMYLCSSSPQGTEAFFGQGTRLTVV.

The chain uses TRBV28 and TRBJ2-2; D unresolved. V dropped 5 bases and J dropped 3 bases, with 13 bases sitting between them. Germline assignment: CDR1 MDHEN and CDR2 SYDVKM. This CDR3 contains 15 residues. In DNA, the CDR3 is TGTGCCAGCAGTCTCTCCCTCGACTACACCGGGGAGCTGTTTTTT. The encoded protein is CASSLSLDYTGELFF.

Comments on this clone: The junction departs from germline at one end; a sequencing error may be responsible. The same CDR3 is also encoded by other DNA sequences in this sample. The V and J genes are TRBV5-6 and TRBJ1-5; 8 nucleotides line up with TRBD1. This CDR3 spans 15 amino acids. Germline assignment: CDR1 SGHDT and CDR2 YYEEEE. The CDR3 bases are TGTGCCAGCAGCTCGACGACAGGGGATGCTCAGCCCCAACATTTT. It is translated as CASSSTTGDAQPQHF.

The chain combines TRBV7-9 with TRBJ1-2; 7 positions agree with TRBD1. Trimming at V came to 3 bases and at J to 8 bases, leaving 12 bases not matched to a gene. The CDR3 spans 15 residues. Germline V gene sequence: CDR1 SEHNR, CDR2 FQNEAQ (reference sequence). The CDR3 sequence: CASSLSQGVTSGYTF. The CDR3 DNA reads TGTGCCAGCAGCTTGAGTCAGGGGGTTACATCAGGCTACACCTTC.

V and J are TRBV19 and TRBJ2-1; 9 bases fit TRBD2. The ends lost 11 bases at V and 3 bases at J; junction bases unmatched: 8. The CDR3 is 14 amino acids. Germline V CDR1 and CDR2: LNHDA, SQIVND (reference sequence). The CDR3 region has the DNA TGTGCCCCCTTCTCTAGCGGGATCTACAATGAGCAGTTCTTC. Translating gives CAPFSSGIYNEQFF.

In regard to this clone: Other DNA variants within this sample encode the same CDR3. The V call is TRBV4-1, the J call TRBJ2-1, with D possibly being TRBD2 (6 bases). Germline assignment: CDR1 MGHRA and CDR2 YSYEKL. V lost 0 bases to trimming and J lost 10 bases, with 13 bases between them. This CDR3 has 14 residues. CDR3 in amino acids: CASSQDSGGKEQFF. The CDR3 DNA follows: TGCGCCAGCAGCCAAGATTCCGGAGGGAAGGAGCAGTTCTTC.

For the CDR3, the DNA is TGTGCCAGCAGCTTAATAGAGATTGGGGAGCTGTTTTTT. This translates into CASSLIEIGELFF. The V gene is TRBV7-9, the J gene TRBJ2-2; no reliable D call. This CDR3 spans 13 amino acids. The germline CDR1 and CDR2 sequences are SEHNR and FQNEAQ (reference sequence). The V end lost 2 bases, the J end lost 8 bases, and 9 bases lay between the germline ends.

This chain joins TRBV5-1 and TRBJ1-2; the match to TRBD1 covers 12 bases. The germline CDR1 and CDR2 sequences are SGHRS and YFSETQ. This CDR3 comprises 14 residues. The V gene end was trimmed by 1 base and the J gene end by 11 bases; junction bases not matched to a gene: 6. The CDR3, as DNA: TGCGCCAGCAGCTTGTTGGGACAGGGGGCCGGTTACACCTTC. This gives the protein CASSLLGQGAGYTF.

This clone was counted between two and nine times. V gene TRBV6-5 combines with J gene TRBJ2-2; unclear D gene. CDR1 and CDR2 (germline): MNHEY, SVGAGI. Trimming took off 2 bases at V and 4 bases at J, with 14 bases between the two ends. CDR3 length equals 16 residues. CDR3 protein: CASSYPATIGTGELFF. In nucleotides, the CDR3 is TGTGCCAGCAGTTACCCGGCGACAATTGGCACCGGGGAGCTGTTTTTT.

The gene calls are TRBV5-1 and TRBJ2-7, with a tentative D call TRBD2 (5 bases). Germline V gives CDR1 SGHRS, CDR2 YFSETQ. Trimming stripped 3 bases from V and 2 bases from J, with 9 bases between. The CDR3 runs to 13 residues. CDR3 coding DNA: TGCGCCAGCAGCTCCCGGGGAACCTACGAGCAGTACTTC. This translates into CASSSRGTYEQYF.

V and J are TRBV2 and TRBJ2-5; 12 bases match TRBD2. CDR1 and CDR2 (germline): SNHLY, FYNNEI. With V trimmed by 5 bases and J by 2 bases, 9 bases remained unmatched. CDR3 size: 17 residues. The CDR3 DNA sequence: TGTGCCAGCAGTCAAAAGGCTAGCGGGGGGGCGCAAGAGACCCAGTACTTC. Its translation: CASSQKASGGAQETQYF.